The source of this TCR beta chain is a study of T-cell reconstitution after alpha-beta-depleted transplantation in children. Study-level results: Newly produced T cells mostly accounted for T-cell counts and diversity one year post-transplant.

CDR3 length: 15 residues. V was cut by 6 bases and J by 0 bases, with 14 bases left in between. Germline V lookup: CDR1 SGHVS, CDR2 FNYEAQ. Details on this clonotype: Antigen unknown.

TCRbeta library preparation incorporated unique molecular identifiers. One entry per CDR3 protein results from TCRdb running MiXCR on the PCR reads. The sample gives about 500,000 distinct CDR3 sequences, roughly 10% of which show up once; around 15% is in the top ten. The material was PBMCs, mostly from graft donor cells, obtained 180 days after TCRalphabeta/CD19-depleted stem cell transplant. The rearrangement joins TRBV7-6 to TRBJ1-2, with D perhaps TRBD1 (6 bases). The receptor's source is a female patient aged 2 to 10 who had a stem cell transplant for aplastic anemia, so the T cells may come from the graft donor. The CDR3 spells CASSIGDIPNYGYTF. CDR3 sequence (DNA): TGTGCCAGCAGTATAGGGGACATCCCTAACTATGGCTACACCTTC.